These 13 T cell receptor beta chains were all obtained from the same sample, sequenced in a study of T cell repertoires in cytomegalovirus infection. TCRdb re-called the reads with MiXCR, one entry per CDR3 protein. The sample shows more than 500,000 distinct CDR3 sequences, 16% of them seen only once. Input material: CD8+ T cells from PBMCs. Receptor source: a human donor in good health (CMV status not recorded). Some clones in this sample may be carry-over from other donors' samples.

This clonotype occurred a few times. This chain links TRBV15 with TRBJ2-2, with 11 bases lining up with TRBD2. The CDR3 consists of 19 residues. V was clipped by 0 bases and J by 1 base; unmatched bases: 7. The germline CDR1 and CDR2 sequences are LNHNV and YYDKDF (reference sequence). The CDR3 coding sequence is TGTGCCACCAGCAGAGATATGACTAGCGGGGAAATGAACACCGGGGAGCTGTTTTTT. It yields the protein CATSRDMTSGEMNTGELFF. Full variable domain (rest looked up from reference TRBV15 and TRBJ2-2): DAMVIQNPRYQVTQFGKPVTLSCSQTLNHNVMYWYQQKSSQAPKLLFHYYDKDFNNEADTPDNFQSRRPNTSFCFLDIRSPGLGDTAMYLCATSRDMTSGEMNTGELFFGEGSRLTVL.

This clonotype was counted many times. This chain joins TRBV12-3 or TRBV12-4 and TRBJ1-2, with TRBD1 matching over 8 bases. The CDR3 length is 13 residues. The V segment lost 3 bases and the J segment 4 bases; nucleotides outside the gene matches: 1. CDR3: CASSLTGAYGYTF. The CDR3 DNA reads as TGTGCCAGCAGTTTGACAGGGGCCTATGGCTACACCTTC.

This clonotype occurred a few times. This chain links TRBV18 with TRBJ2-1; 8 bases line up with TRBD2. The CDR3 sequence is 17 residues long. Per germline, CDR1 KGHSH and CDR2 LQKENI. The J segment lost 2 bases and the V segment lost 2 bases, leaving 8 bases of the junction unmatched. Written as DNA, the CDR3 is TGTGCCAGCTCACCAGACAGCGGGGGCCTAACCTACAATGAGCAGTTCTTC. Amino acids: CASSPDSGGLTYNEQFF.

This clonotype was seen a few times. The chain is built from TRBV6-5 and TRBJ1-6; 7 bases agree with TRBD1. With V trimmed by 8 bases and J by 8 bases, 12 bases remained unmatched. The CDR3 covers 15 residues. Per the germline V gene, CDR1 is MNHEY and CDR2 is SVGAGI. The CDR3 DNA sequence: TGTGCCAGCCGTAGGGACAGTCTAGGGGATTCACCCCTCCACTTT. It yields the protein CASRRDSLGDSPLHF.

This clonotype was detected ten times or more. J is TRBJ2-3 and V is TRBV6-1; the match to TRBD2 covers 10 bases. Germline V gene sequence: CDR1 MNHNS, CDR2 SASEGT. This CDR3 is 16 amino acids long. Germline trimming cut 6 bases from V and 3 bases from J; bases unmatched to any gene: 9. CDR3 region: CASSRLAGETTDTQYF. CDR3 nucleotide sequence: TGTGCCAGCAGCCGCCTAGCGGGAGAGACAACAGATACGCAGTATTTT.

The J gene is TRBJ2-5, the V gene TRBV4-1; TRBD1 aligns across 9 bases. This CDR3 comprises 12 residues. The V and J ends lost 5 bases and 10 bases, in that order; junction bases with no gene match: 5. CDR1 and CDR2 (germline): MGHRA, YSYEKL. DNA for the CDR3: TGCGCCAGCAGCAAAACAGGGGGCGACCAGTACTTC. Residues: CASSKTGGDQYF.

This clonotype was seen only a few times. The V and J genes are TRBV5-1 and TRBJ1-2; D gene uncertain. V was trimmed by 4 bases and J by 0 bases, leaving 22 bases between them. CDR3 length: 18 residues. Germline CDR1 is SGHRS and CDR2 is YFSETQ. CDR3 protein: CASSPQKVGRIANYGYTF. CDR3 in DNA: TGCGCCAGCAGCCCTCAGAAGGTCGGACGGATAGCTAACTATGGCTACACCTTC.

Many counts were recorded for this clonotype. The V gene is TRBV4-1, the J gene TRBJ1-3; TRBD1 is a possible D gene (6 bases). V lost 4 bases, J lost 2 bases, and 9 bases lay in between. CDR3 length: 14 amino acids. Germline lookup yields CDR1 MGHRA and CDR2 YSYEKL. The CDR3 loop reads CASSPRTAGNTIYF. The CDR3 bases are TGCGCCAGCAGCCCGAGGACAGCTGGAAACACCATATATTTT.

This clonotype was recorded many times. This chain uses TRBV11-2 with TRBJ2-7, with 11 bases lining up with TRBD2. V lost 5 bases and J lost 2; bases outside the gene matches: 8. The CDR3 runs 16 residues. Per germline, CDR1 SGHAT and CDR2 FQNNGV. The DNA of the CDR3 is TGTGCCAGCAGCCCACAGACTAGCGGGATACCCTACGAGCAGTACTTC. This gives the protein CASSPQTSGIPYEQYF.

Turning to this clonotype: A read error may be the cause here, since a much bigger clone is one base away. This chain links TRBV7-9 with TRBJ1-4; D might be TRBD1 (5 bases). CDR1 and CDR2 (germline): SEHNR, FQNEAQ (reference sequence). The CDR3 is 13 amino acids. CDR3 in amino acids: CASSFRDEEILFF. CDR3 sequence (DNA): TGTGCCAGCAGCTTCCGGGACGAGGAAATACTGTTTTTT. Drawing the rest from reference TRBV7-9 and TRBJ1-4, the complete variable domain is DTGVSQNPRHKITKRGQNVTFRCDPISEHNRLYWYRQTLGQGPEFLTYFQNEAQLEKSRLLSDRFSAERPKGSFSTLEIQRTEQGDSAMYLCASSFRDEEILFFGSGTQLSVL.

This clonotype occurred many times. The chain carries TRBV20-1 and TRBJ1-2; D not certain. Trimming shortened V by 6 bases and J by 5 bases, and 13 bases separated the two germline ends. CDR1 DFQATT and CDR2 SNEGSKA come from the germline V gene (reference sequence). The CDR3 consists of 12 residues. The CDR3 loop reads CSAPRGGYGYTF. The CDR3 region has the DNA TGCAGTGCCCCGAGAGGCGGATATGGCTACACCTTC.

J is TRBJ2-3 and V is TRBV6-1, with 8 bases fitting TRBD2. The germline V gene encodes CDR1 MNHNS and CDR2 SASEGT. The CDR3 has 14 amino acids. Losses at the gene ends were 10 bases for V and 0 bases for J; bases not matched to a gene: 6. The CDR3: CATSSGSSTDTQYF. In nucleotides, the CDR3 is TGTGCCACCTCTAGCGGGTCTAGCACAGATACGCAGTATTTT.

There are many counts of this clonotype. The V and J genes are TRBV7-6 and TRBJ2-1; 8 bases map to TRBD1. CDR3 size: 15 residues. The V gene end was trimmed by 6 bases and the J gene end by 10 bases; junction bases not matched to a gene: 14. Germline-derived CDR1 and CDR2 are SGHVS and FNYEAQ. This chain's CDR3 is CASSSRQGLDVEQFF. As DNA, the CDR3 is TGTGCCAGCAGTTCCAGACAGGGGCTCGATGTGGAGCAGTTCTTC.